These 22 T cell receptor beta chains were sequenced from one sample in a study of T cell responses to AZD1222 COVID-19 vaccine (TCRdb year 2021). The sample's time point label, decoded: baseline before first vaccination. The label giving this sample's treatment or condition can be read as: meningococcal conjugate vaccine given as trial control. The method was the immunoSEQ multiplex PCR assay. As stored in TCRdb, this immuneACCESS dataset retains in-frame rearrangements with V and J assigned. A fraction of the clones does not appear; measured against another copy, unresolved V genes explain less than half of the discrepancy, and the remainder lacks a known reason. A total of about 150,000 clones appear in this sample, 88% of them only once. Jointly, the top ten make up under 3.5% of the sample. The sequences come from peripheral blood, collected on day 0 of MenACWY control vaccination. These receptors were collected from an adult in good health.

V gene TRBV4-3 combines with J gene TRBJ1-3; D remains ambiguous. The V gene's germline CDR1 is LGHNA and CDR2 YSLEER. The CDR3 extends over 13 amino acids. V was trimmed by 4 bases and J by 3 bases, leaving 7 bases between them. The CDR3 DNA is TGCGCCAGCAGCCTACAACGTGGAAACACCATATATTTT. Its protein is CASSLQRGNTIYF.

The chain employs TRBV6-5 and TRBJ2-7; D not resolved. Germline V lookup: CDR1 MNHEY, CDR2 SVGAGI. CDR3 length: 15 residues. The V end was cut by 0 bases, the J end by 1 base, with 10 bases between. CDR3 bases: TGTGCCAGCAGTTACTCGAGGCTCCGGTCCTACGAGCAGTACTTC. Encoded protein: CASSYSRLRSYEQYF.

The chain is built from TRBV24-1 and TRBJ1-4; D remains unclear. Germline assignment: CDR1 KGHDR and CDR2 SFDVKD. The germline V and J ends were trimmed by 2 bases and 10 bases, with 10 bases remaining between them. The CDR3 has 13 amino acids. The DNA for the CDR3 is TGTGCCACCAGTGATTCTCGGCGGGGAAAACTGTTTTTT. This gives the protein CATSDSRRGKLFF.

V usage is TRBV28 and J usage is TRBJ1-5; a possible D gene is TRBD1 (5 bases). Germline V gene lookup returns CDR1 MDHEN and CDR2 SYDVKM. CDR3 length equals 13 residues. The V end lost 6 bases, the J end lost 5 bases, and 11 bases lay between the germline ends. The CDR3 DNA is TGTGCCAGCAGAGGGACTGATGATCAGCCCCAGCATTTT. Amino acids: CASRGTDDQPQHF.

V and J are TRBV6-5 and TRBJ2-5; D is unresolved. The CDR3 spans 14 residues. Trimming stripped 4 bases from V and 3 bases from J, with 12 bases between. Germline CDR1 and CDR2: MNHEY and SVGAGI. CDR3 loop: CASSWLQAEETQYF. Here the CDR3 DNA reads TGTGCCAGCAGTTGGCTTCAGGCGGAAGAGACCCAGTACTTC.

V gene TRBV5-8 combines with J gene TRBJ1-4, with D possibly being TRBD1 (5 bases). The CDR3 is 18 amino acids. Trimming left V 4 bases short and J 0 bases short, with 19 bases between. Germline values: CDR1 SGHTS, CDR2 YDEGEE. CDR3: CASSGGTTTYATNEKLFF. CDR3 sequence (DNA): TGTGCCAGCAGCGGAGGGACCACCACATATGCAACTAATGAAAAACTGTTTTTT. The whole variable domain, remainder taken from reference TRBV5-8 and TRBJ1-4, is EAGVTQSPTHLIKTRGQQATLRCSPISGHTSVYWYQQALGLGLQFLLWYDEGEERNRGNFPPRFSGRQFPNYSSELNVNALELEDSALYLCASSGGTTTYATNEKLFFGSGTQLSVL.

This chain joins TRBV7-8 and TRBJ2-3; 14 bases match TRBD2. From germline, CDR1 is SGHVS and CDR2 FQNEAQ. J lost 3 bases, V lost 1 base, and 3 bases had no gene match. This CDR3 is 17 amino acids long. The CDR3 protein is CASSLGLAGGPTDTQYF. The CDR3 DNA reads TGTGCCAGCAGCTTAGGACTAGCGGGGGGGCCGACAGATACGCAGTATTTT.

The V call is TRBV5-1, the J call TRBJ2-7, with 14 nucleotides matching TRBD2. CDR1 SGHRS and CDR2 YFSETQ come from the germline V gene. V was clipped by 3 bases and J by 4 bases; unmatched bases: 12. The CDR3 sequence is 18 residues long. CDR3 sequence (DNA): TGCGCCAGCAGCTCACCCCCGGGACTAGCGGGGGTGAAGTACGAGCAGTACTTC. Translating it yields CASSSPPGLAGVKYEQYF.

This chain links TRBV10-2 with TRBJ2-2, with 7 bases lining up with TRBD2. Germline-derived CDR1 and CDR2 are WSHSY and SAAADI. Trimming removed 8 bases from V and 5 bases from J; junction bases left unmatched: 8. CDR3 length equals 14 residues. In DNA form, the CDR3 reads TGCGCCAGCCTCCCGGGGGGTAGGACCGGGGAGCTGTTTTTT. Its translation is CASLPGGRTGELFF.

The chain employs TRBV7-2 and TRBJ2-3; 7 nucleotides agree with TRBD1. The CDR3 has 16 amino acids. V dropped 2 bases and J dropped 0; count of bases not matched to a gene: 5. Germline-derived CDR1 and CDR2 are SGHTA and FQGNSA. CDR3: CASSLTGTVSTDTQYF. The CDR3 nucleotides read TGTGCCAGCAGCTTAACCGGGACAGTGAGCACAGATACGCAGTATTTT.

The chain recombines TRBV18 with TRBJ2-5, with 7 bases aligning to TRBD1. V was clipped by 6 bases and J by 5 bases; unmatched bases: 9. Per germline, CDR1 KGHSH and CDR2 LQKENI. The CDR3 runs 14 residues. CDR3 in amino acids: CASSRDSLGETQYF. CDR3 nucleotide sequence: TGTGCCAGCTCCCGGGACAGTCTCGGGGAGACCCAGTACTTC.

The chain combines TRBV3-1 (or the pseudogene TRBV3-2) with TRBJ2-7; D is ambiguous. In germline, CDR1 is LGHDT, CDR2 YNNKEL (reference sequence). Trimming took 0 bases from V and 7 from J, leaving 7 bases between them. The CDR3 runs to 12 residues. CDR3 sequence (DNA): TGTGCCAGCAGCCAAGATGAGAGGGAGCAGTACTTC. Protein: CASSQDEREQYF.

This chain connects TRBV11-3 to TRBJ1-1; TRBD1 matches at 7 bases. The V gene's germline CDR1 is SGHNT and CDR2 YENEEA. Trimming removed 6 bases from V and 1 base from J; junction bases left unmatched: 11. The CDR3 contains 16 residues. CDR3 DNA sequence: TGTGCCAGCAGGAGAGGGGAAGACAGGGCGAACACTGAAGCTTTCTTT. The encoded protein is CASRRGEDRANTEAFF.

The chain couples TRBV3-1 (or the pseudogene TRBV3-2) to TRBJ1-2; D remains ambiguous. CDR3 length: 14 amino acids. Germline V gene sequence: CDR1 LGHDT, CDR2 YNNKEL (reference sequence). V was clipped by 0 bases and J by 4 bases, with 9 bases between them. The CDR3 loop reads CASSQEVGSYGYTF. CDR3 DNA: TGTGCCAGCAGCCAAGAAGTCGGCAGCTATGGCTACACCTTC.

The genes are TRBV6-5 and TRBJ1-2, with a possible D match to TRBD1 (5 bases). V shed 7 bases and J shed 8 bases, with 17 bases lying between them. The germline gives CDR1 MNHEY, CDR2 SVGAGI. This CDR3 contains 13 residues. The CDR3 region has the DNA TGTGCCAGCAAAAACGGGAGGGGAGGAGGCTACACCTTC. This encodes CASKNGRGGGYTF.

The chain recombines TRBV6-5 with TRBJ1-5; 8 bases agree with TRBD1. The CDR3 runs to 15 residues. With 3 bases clipped from V and 6 bases from J, the junction kept 7 bases outside the gene matches. The germline gives CDR1 MNHEY, CDR2 SVGAGI. The CDR3 loop reads CASSYGQGVGQPQHF. The CDR3 DNA reads as TGTGCCAGCAGTTATGGACAGGGAGTAGGTCAGCCCCAGCATTTT.

The gene calls are TRBV6-2 or TRBV6-3 and TRBJ2-5; D might be TRBD2 (6 bases). Trimming stripped 6 bases from V and 4 bases from J, with 15 bases between. Germline CDR1 and CDR2: MNHEY and SVGEGT. The CDR3 is 14 residues long. The CDR3 sequence: CASSPRVGGETQYF. DNA for the CDR3: TGTGCCAGCAGCCCGCGTGTGGGGGGAGAGACCCAGTACTTC.

The rearrangement links TRBV28 to TRBJ1-2; 9 nucleotides align to TRBD1. V lost 4 bases, J lost 7 bases, and 10 bases stayed unmatched. Germline loops: CDR1 MDHEN, CDR2 SYDVKM. CDR3 size: 15 residues. The CDR3: CASSSPGQGSGGYTF. CDR3 nucleotides: TGTGCCAGCAGTTCCCCGGGACAGGGAAGTGGTGGCTACACCTTC.

This clone has a single count. The rearrangement uses TRBV11-3 and TRBJ2-5; D possibly uses TRBD1 or TRBD2 (5 bases each). Germline CDR1 and CDR2: SGHNT and YENEEA. The CDR3 is made up of 12 amino acids. V was pared by 4 bases and J by 5 bases, with 8 bases between. The CDR3 DNA follows: TGTGCCAGCAGCTCTGAGGGGGAGACCCAGTACTTC. This gives the protein CASSSEGETQYF.

The chain has TRBV4-3 and TRBJ2-2; 7 bases are a match to TRBD2. Germline V gene sequence: CDR1 LGHNA, CDR2 YSLEER. The ends lost 3 bases at V and 3 bases at J; junction bases unmatched: 7. CDR3 length equals 16 residues. The CDR3 spells CASSQEAGRYTGELFF. The CDR3, as DNA: TGCGCCAGCAGCCAGGAAGCGGGACGTTACACCGGGGAGCTGTTTTTT.

The V call is TRBV19, the J call TRBJ1-2, with 10 bases lining up with TRBD1. Germline trimming cut 5 bases from V and 2 bases from J; bases unmatched to any gene: 8. In germline, CDR1 is LNHDA, CDR2 SQIVND (reference sequence). This CDR3 contains 16 residues. This CDR3 is CASSAGPGQGNYGYTF. In DNA, the CDR3 is TGTGCCAGTAGTGCCGGACCGGGACAGGGGAACTATGGCTACACCTTC.

This chain uses TRBV9 with TRBJ1-1, with D tentatively TRBD1 (5 bases). This CDR3 is built from 15 residues. Germline-derived CDR1 and CDR2 are SGDLS and YYNGEE. V was shortened by 3 bases and J by 2 bases, with 14 bases between the two germline ends. CDR3 sequence: CASSARAGANTEAFF. DNA of the CDR3: TGTGCCAGCAGCGCCCGGGCCGGGGCAAACACTGAAGCTTTCTTT.